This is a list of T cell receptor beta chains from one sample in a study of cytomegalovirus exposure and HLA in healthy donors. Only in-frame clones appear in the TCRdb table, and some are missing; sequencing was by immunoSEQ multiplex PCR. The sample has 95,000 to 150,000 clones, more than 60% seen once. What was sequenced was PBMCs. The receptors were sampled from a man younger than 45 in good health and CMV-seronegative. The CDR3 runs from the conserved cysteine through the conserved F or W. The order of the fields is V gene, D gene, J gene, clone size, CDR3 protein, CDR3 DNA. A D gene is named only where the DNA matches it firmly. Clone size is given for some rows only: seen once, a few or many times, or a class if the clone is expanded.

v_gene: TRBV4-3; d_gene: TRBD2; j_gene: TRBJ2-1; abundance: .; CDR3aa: CASSQAASGLNEQFF; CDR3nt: TGCGCCAGCAGCCAAGCGGCTAGCGGCCTCAATGAGCAGTTCTTC
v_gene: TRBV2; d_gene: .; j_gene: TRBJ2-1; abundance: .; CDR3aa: CASSELAGNEQFF; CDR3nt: TGTGCCAGCAGTGAATTGGCAGGCAATGAGCAGTTCTTC
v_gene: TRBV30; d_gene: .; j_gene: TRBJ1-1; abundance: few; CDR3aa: CAWSVRSEAFF; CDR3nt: TGTGCCTGGAGTGTACGCAGTGAAGCTTTCTTT
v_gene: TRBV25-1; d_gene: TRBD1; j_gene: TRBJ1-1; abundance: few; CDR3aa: CASSYTGGPEAFF; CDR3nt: TGTGCCAGCAGTTATACAGGGGGCCCTGAAGCTTTCTTT
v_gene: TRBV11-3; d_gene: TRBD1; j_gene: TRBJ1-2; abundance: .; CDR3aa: CASSSGTGKGYTF; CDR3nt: TGTGCCAGCAGCTCCGGGACAGGGAAGGGCTACACCTTC
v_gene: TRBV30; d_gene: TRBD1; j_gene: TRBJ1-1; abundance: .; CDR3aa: CASEEGATEAFF; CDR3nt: TGTGCCTCAGAGGAGGGGGCAACTGAAGCTTTCTTT
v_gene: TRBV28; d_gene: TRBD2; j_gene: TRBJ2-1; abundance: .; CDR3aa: CASSFPQGLAGGRVEQFF; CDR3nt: TGTGCCAGCAGTTTTCCACAGGGACTAGCGGGGGGTAGGGTTGAGCAGTTCTTC
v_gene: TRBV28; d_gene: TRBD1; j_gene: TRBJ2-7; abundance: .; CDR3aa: CASSLSGSGTDSYEQYF; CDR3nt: TGTGCCAGCAGTTTGAGTGGGTCCGGGACAGACTCCTACGAGCAGTACTTC
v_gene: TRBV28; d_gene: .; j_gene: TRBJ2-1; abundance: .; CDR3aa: CASSFLSGPGSYNEQFF; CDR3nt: TGTGCCAGCAGTTTCCTGAGCGGGCCGGGTTCCTACAATGAGCAGTTCTTC
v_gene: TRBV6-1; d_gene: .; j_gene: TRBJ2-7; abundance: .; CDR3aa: CASSWTAFEQYF; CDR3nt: TGTGCCAGCTCCTGGACAGCTTTCGAGCAGTACTTC
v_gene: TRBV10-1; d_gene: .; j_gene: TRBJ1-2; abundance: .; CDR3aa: CASSELRREPITPRAGYTF; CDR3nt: TGCGCCAGCAGTGAGTTGAGACGGGAACCTATAACCCCAAGGGCTGGCTACACCTTC
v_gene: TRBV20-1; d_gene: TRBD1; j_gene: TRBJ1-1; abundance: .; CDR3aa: CSAPGQGEAFF; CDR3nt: TGCAGTGCCCCCGGACAGGGGGAAGCTTTCTTT
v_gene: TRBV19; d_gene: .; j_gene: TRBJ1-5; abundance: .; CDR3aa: CASSMRGQVSNQPQHF; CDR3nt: TGTGCCAGTAGTATGAGGGGACAAGTTAGCAATCAGCCCCAGCATTTT
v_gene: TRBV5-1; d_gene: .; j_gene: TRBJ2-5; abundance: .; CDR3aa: CASSQGETQYF; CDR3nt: TGCGCCAGCAGCCAGGGGGAGACCCAGTACTTC
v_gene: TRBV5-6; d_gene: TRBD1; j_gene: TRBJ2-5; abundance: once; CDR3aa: CASINRVRGQAETQYF; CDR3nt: TGTGCCAGCATCAATCGAGTCAGGGGGCAGGCAGAGACCCAGTACTTC
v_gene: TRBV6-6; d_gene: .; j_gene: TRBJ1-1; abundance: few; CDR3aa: CASSYRGMNTEAFF; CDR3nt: TGTGCCAGCAGTTACAGGGGGATGAACACTGAAGCTTTCTTT
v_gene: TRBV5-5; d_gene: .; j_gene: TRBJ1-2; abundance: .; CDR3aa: CASSPGESRGGYTF; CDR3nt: TGTGCCAGCAGCCCCGGCGAGTCGCGCGGAGGCTACACCTTC
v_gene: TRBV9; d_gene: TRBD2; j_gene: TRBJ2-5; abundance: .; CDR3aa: CASSSGGGGGETQYF; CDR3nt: TGTGCCAGCAGCTCGGGGGGTGGGGGAGGGGAGACCCAGTACTTC
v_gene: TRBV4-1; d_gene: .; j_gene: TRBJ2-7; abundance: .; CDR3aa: CASSQESGAPYEQYF; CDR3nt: TGCGCCAGCAGCCAAGAGTCAGGGGCGCCCTACGAGCAGTACTTC
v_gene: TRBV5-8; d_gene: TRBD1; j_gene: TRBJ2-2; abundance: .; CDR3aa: CASSLGDRTTGELFF; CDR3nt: TGTGCCAGCAGCTTGGGGGACAGAACAACCGGGGAGCTGTTTTTT
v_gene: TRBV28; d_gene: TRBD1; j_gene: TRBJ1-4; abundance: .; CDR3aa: CASSVNQGVATNEKLFF; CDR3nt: TGTGCCAGCAGTGTAAATCAGGGGGTAGCAACTAATGAAAAACTGTTTTTT
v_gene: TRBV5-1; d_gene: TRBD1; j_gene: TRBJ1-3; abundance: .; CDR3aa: CASSLLQGASGNTIYF; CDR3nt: TGCGCCAGCAGCTTGTTACAGGGGGCGTCAGGAAACACCATATATTTT
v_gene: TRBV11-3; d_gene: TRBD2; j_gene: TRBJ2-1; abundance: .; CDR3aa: CASSLEREGLYNEQFF; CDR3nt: TGTGCCAGCAGCTTAGAAAGGGAGGGACTATACAATGAGCAGTTCTTC
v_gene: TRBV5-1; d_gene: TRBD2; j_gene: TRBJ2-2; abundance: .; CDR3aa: CASSSGLAGGVGELFF; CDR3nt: TGCGCCAGCAGCTCGGGACTAGCGGGCGGCGTCGGGGAGCTGTTTTTT
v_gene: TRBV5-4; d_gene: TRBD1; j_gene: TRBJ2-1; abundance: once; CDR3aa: CASSSGQGTYNEQFF; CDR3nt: TGTGCCAGCAGCTCCGGACAGGGGACCTACAATGAGCAGTTCTTC
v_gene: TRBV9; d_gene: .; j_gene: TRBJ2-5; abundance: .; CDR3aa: CASSVSSWETQYF; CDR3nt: TGTGCCAGCAGCGTGTCTAGCTGGGAGACCCAGTACTTC
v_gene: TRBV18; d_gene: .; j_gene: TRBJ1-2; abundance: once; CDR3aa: CASSPYREGGYTF; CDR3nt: TGTGCCAGCTCACCGTACAGGGAGGGTGGCTACACCTTC
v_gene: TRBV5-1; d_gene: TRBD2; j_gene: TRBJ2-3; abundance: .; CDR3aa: CASSSGLAGGVDSTDTQYF; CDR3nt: TGCGCCAGCAGCTCCGGACTAGCGGGGGGGGTCGACAGCACAGATACGCAGTATTTT
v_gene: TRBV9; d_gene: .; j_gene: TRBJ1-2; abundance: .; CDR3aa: CASSPSRGVGYGYTF; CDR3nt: TGTGCCAGCAGCCCCTCGCGGGGGGTAGGGTATGGCTACACCTTC
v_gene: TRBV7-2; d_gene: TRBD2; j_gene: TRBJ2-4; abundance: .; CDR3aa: CASSPINRPGLVTKNIQYF; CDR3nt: TGTGCCAGCAGCCCGATAAACCGACCGGGACTAGTTACCAAAAACATTCAGTACTTC
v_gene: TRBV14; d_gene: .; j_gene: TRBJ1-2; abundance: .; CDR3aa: CASSQVLGGYTF; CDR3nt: TGTGCCAGCAGCCAAGTGCTCGGGGGCTACACCTTC
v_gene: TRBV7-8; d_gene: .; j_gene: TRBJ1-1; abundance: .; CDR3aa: CASSSQTANTEAFF; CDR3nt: TGTGCCAGCAGCTCCCAGACAGCCAACACTGAAGCTTTCTTT
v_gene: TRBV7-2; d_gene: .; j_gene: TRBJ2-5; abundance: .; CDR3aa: CASSSGQPLQETQYF; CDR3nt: TGTGCCAGCAGCTCCGGACAGCCCTTACAAGAGACCCAGTACTTC
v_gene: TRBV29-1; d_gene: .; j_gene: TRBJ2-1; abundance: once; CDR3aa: CSVGAGSSYNEQFF; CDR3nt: TGCAGCGTTGGGGCGGGCAGCTCCTACAATGAGCAGTTCTTC
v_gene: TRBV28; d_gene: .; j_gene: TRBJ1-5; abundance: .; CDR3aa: CASSSTDRFWSNQPQHF; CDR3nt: TGTGCCAGCAGCTCCACCGACAGGTTTTGGAGCAATCAGCCCCAGCATTTT
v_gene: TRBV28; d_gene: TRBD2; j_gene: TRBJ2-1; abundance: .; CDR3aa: CASSSQSSGRREQFF; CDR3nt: TGTGCCAGCAGTTCACAGTCTAGCGGGAGACGGGAGCAGTTCTTC
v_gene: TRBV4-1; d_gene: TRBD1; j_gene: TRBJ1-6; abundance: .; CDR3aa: CASSPGQGDNSPLHF; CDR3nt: TGCGCCAGCAGCCCGGGACAGGGTGATAATTCACCCCTCCACTTT
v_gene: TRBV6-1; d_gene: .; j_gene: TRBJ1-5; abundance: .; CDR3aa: CASSEEGGVRRNQPQHF; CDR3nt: TGTGCCAGCAGTGAAGAGGGGGGGGTTCGTCGCAATCAGCCCCAGCATTTT
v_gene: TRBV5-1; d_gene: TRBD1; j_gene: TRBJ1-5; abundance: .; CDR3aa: CASSSTGNGNQPQHF; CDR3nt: TGCGCCAGCAGCTCGACAGGGAACGGCAATCAGCCCCAGCATTTT
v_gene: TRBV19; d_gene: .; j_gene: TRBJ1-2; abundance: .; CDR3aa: CASSSADNGLRLYGYTF; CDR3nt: TGTGCCAGTAGTAGTGCGGACAACGGTTTGCGACTTTATGGCTACACCTTC